A selection of T cell receptor beta chains follows, all from one sample in a study of beta chain features in type 1 diabetes. Only in-frame clones appear in the TCRdb table, and some are missing; sequencing was by immunoSEQ multiplex PCR. The table has about 190,000 clones, less than 10% seen once. The sequenced sample was central memory CD4+ T cells from blood. The source of these receptors is a man aged 18 to 35 with type 1 diabetes. The CDR3 runs from the conserved cysteine through the conserved F or W. The order of the fields is J gene, clone size, V gene, D gene, CDR3 protein, CDR3 DNA. D genes are given only for firm matches. Size is omitted from some rows. Given values are once, few, many or a class for expanded clones.

TRBJ2-5,-,TRBV30,-,CARSLGSGTQYF,TGTGCCCGCTCTTTGGGCAGCGGGACCCAGTACTTC
TRBJ1-6,few,TRBV7-2,TRBD1,CASSYDRGQAIHF,TGTGCCAGCAGCTATGACAGGGGGCAGGCAATCCACTTT
TRBJ2-7,-,TRBV19,-,CASSIGGRSSYEQYF,TGTGCCAGTAGTATTGGGGGCAGGAGCTCCTACGAGCAGTACTTC
TRBJ1-1,few,TRBV7-2,-,CASSLGHSTLEAFF,TGTGCCAGCAGCTTAGGACACTCAACCTTGGAAGCTTTCTTT
TRBJ1-2,few,TRBV6-5,-,CASTRGGGVDGYTF,TGTGCCAGCACCCGAGGGGGGGGCGTCGATGGCTACACCTTC
TRBJ1-6,-,TRBV27,TRBD1,CASKLNRGLRSPLHF,TGTGCCAGCAAATTAAACAGGGGCCTCCGGTCACCCCTCCACTTT
TRBJ1-6,-,TRBV4-3,-,CASSQFPLGGGAGSPLHF,TGCGCCAGCAGCCAATTCCCCTTGGGCGGGGGGGCCGGTTCACCCCTCCACTTT
TRBJ2-1,-,TRBV7-2,-,CASSLAEGGAGVF,TGTGCCAGCAGCTTAGCGGAGGGCGGGGCTGGGGTCTTC
TRBJ2-7,few,TRBV10-3,-,CAIRKTGPLDEQYF,TGTGCCATCAGGAAAACAGGGCCTCTGGACGAGCAGTACTTC
TRBJ2-2,few,TRBV19,-,CASRGTSYTGELFF,TGTGCCAGTAGGGGGACATCTTACACCGGGGAGCTGTTTTTT
TRBJ2-3,few,TRBV6-1,-,CASSDQIDTQYF,TGTGCCAGCAGTGATCAAATAGATACGCAGTATTTT
TRBJ2-1,-,TRBV10-3,TRBD2,CASRGTSGSRGSYNEQFF,TGTGCCTCCCGAGGGACTAGCGGGAGTCGGGGCTCCTACAATGAGCAGTTCTTC
TRBJ2-1,-,TRBV11-2,-,CASSLDFRRDEQFF,TGTGCCAGCAGCTTAGATTTCCGACGGGATGAGCAGTTCTTC
TRBJ2-5,few,TRBV5-1,-,CASSLLAEETQYF,TGCGCCAGCAGCTTGTTGGCAGAAGAGACCCAGTACTTC
TRBJ1-6,few,TRBV7-6,-,CASSPGQRNSPLHF,TGTGCCAGCAGCCCTGGACAGAGAAATTCACCCCTCCACTTT
TRBJ2-5,-,TRBV7-9,TRBD1,CASSVRQGRAETQYF,TGTGCCAGCAGCGTTCGACAGGGGCGGGCAGAGACCCAGTACTTC
TRBJ2-7,few,TRBV4-3,-,CASSHAKLAEQYF,TGCGCCAGCAGCCACGCCAAATTGGCCGAGCAGTACTTC
TRBJ2-3,-,TRBV5-1,-,CASSLTVASTDTQYF,TGCGCCAGCAGCTTGACGGTAGCTAGCACAGATACGCAGTATTTT
TRBJ2-5,few,TRBV5-1,-,CASSRVRAVGETQYF,TGCGCCAGCAGCCGCGTCAGGGCGGTCGGGGAGACCCAGTACTTC
TRBJ2-5,-,TRBV7-2,TRBD2,CASSLAGGSQTQYF,TGTGCCAGCAGCTTAGCGGGAGGGAGCCAGACCCAGTACTTC
TRBJ2-3,-,TRBV7-2,TRBD2,CASSLAPLAGTDTQYF,TGTGCCAGCAGCTTAGCGCCCCTAGCGGGGACAGATACGCAGTATTTT
TRBJ2-5,-,TRBV5-4,TRBD2,CASSRTSRTSQETQYF,TGTGCCAGCAGCCGAACATCCCGGACTAGCCAAGAGACCCAGTACTTC
TRBJ2-7,-,TRBV28,-,CASTSGYEQYF,TGTGCCAGCACCTCGGGCTACGAGCAGTACTTC